This T cell receptor (beta chain) appears in the sequencing data of a study of CD8 T cells in Susac syndrome. RNA, at roughly 0.45 to 1 ug, was reverse transcribed with random hexamers. One entry per CDR3 protein, called by TCRdb with MiXCR from the immunoSEQ multiplex PCR reads. This table has approximately 230,000 distinct CDR3 sequences, roughly 93% appearing once. Trimming at V came to 3 bases and at J to 4 bases, leaving 12 bases not matched to a gene. CDR1 SGDLS and CDR2 YYNGEE come from the germline V gene. CDR3 length: 18 residues. The material sequenced was CD4+ T cells from PBMCs. This sequence was found in a human donor with multiple sclerosis. The chain recombines TRBV9 with TRBJ2-2; 10 bases align to TRBD2. The CDR3 sequence: CASSETLAGPRPTGELFF. The CDR3 nucleotides read TGTGCCAGCAGCGAGACACTAGCGGGACCTCGTCCCACCGGGGAGCTGTTTTTT. The full variable domain, rest sourced from reference TRBV9 and TRBJ2-2, is DSGVTQTPKHLITATGQRVTLRCSPRSGDLSVYWYQQSLDQGLQFLIQYYNGEERAKGNILERFSAQQFPDLHSELNLSSLELGDSALYFCASSETLAGPRPTGELFFGEGSRLTVL.